These 21 T cell receptor beta chains share one sample of origin, sequenced in a study of blood T cell repertoires in COVID-19. The method was immunoSEQ multiplex PCR; TCRdb's version includes in-frame clones alone and lacks a portion of them. The sample gives roughly 340,000 clones, around 92% of which show up once; around 3% is in the top ten. Sequenced sample: peripheral blood. These receptors were obtained from a woman aged 25 to 39 with COVID-19, enrolled during active disease.

The chain combines TRBV7-8 with TRBJ2-7; D is perhaps TRBD2 (5 bases). The germline gives CDR1 SGHVS, CDR2 FQNEAQ. Trimming took 2 bases from V and 1 from J, leaving 9 bases between them. The CDR3 loop spans 14 amino acids. CDR3: CASSLTTGSYEQYF. DNA of the CDR3: TGTGCCAGCAGCTTAACCACGGGGTCCTACGAGCAGTACTTC. The full variable domain, completed using reference TRBV7-8 and TRBJ2-7, is GAGVSQSPRYKVAKRGQDVALRCDPISGHVSLFWYQQALGQGPEFLTYFQNEAQLDKSGLPSDRFFAERPEGSVSTLKIQRTQQEDSAVYLCASSLTTGSYEQYFGPGTRLTVT.

This clone occurred a few times. The chain carries TRBV28 and TRBJ2-5; 9 nucleotides align to TRBD1. CDR3 length equals 14 residues. CDR1 is MDHEN and CDR2 is SYDVKM in the germline V gene. With V trimmed by 6 bases and J by 5 bases, 7 bases remained unmatched. CDR3 sequence (DNA): TGTGCCAGCAGAACGACAGGGGGAATGGAGACCCAGTACTTC. This translates into CASRTTGGMETQYF.

The chain is built from TRBV5-1 and TRBJ2-1; 10 nucleotides line up with TRBD1. The CDR3 covers 14 residues. Germline V lookup: CDR1 SGHRS, CDR2 YFSETQ. The V gene end was trimmed by 4 bases and the J gene end by 5 bases; junction bases not matched to a gene: 3. CDR3 bases: TGCGCCAGCAGCCCGGGGACAGGGGACAATGAGCAGTTCTTC. Encoded protein: CASSPGTGDNEQFF.

Note on this clone: Within the sample, other DNA sequences also encode this same CDR3. The rearrangement joins TRBV6-5 to TRBJ2-2; D call uncertain. This CDR3 comprises 14 residues. Germline V gene lookup returns CDR1 MNHEY and CDR2 SVGAGI. The germline V and J ends were trimmed by 2 bases and 2 bases, with 6 bases remaining between them. The DNA for the CDR3 is TGTGCCAGCAGTTACGGGCGAAACACCGGGGAGCTGTTTTTT. Translating it yields CASSYGRNTGELFF.

The chain employs TRBV27 and TRBJ1-2, with a weak D call TRBD1 (6 bases). Between the trimmed V and J ends, which lost 5 bases and 8 bases, there was a span of 24 bases. This CDR3 comprises 16 residues. From germline, CDR1 is MNHEY and CDR2 SMNVEV (reference sequence). CDR3 sequence reads: CASSPNYATGKGGYTF. In DNA form, the CDR3 reads TGTGCCAGCAGTCCAAACTACGCAACAGGGAAGGGCGGCTACACCTTC.

The chain couples TRBV3-1 (or the pseudogene TRBV3-2) to TRBJ2-5; TRBD2 matches 8 bases. Losses at the gene ends were 0 bases for V and 4 bases for J; bases not matched to a gene: 13. The CDR3 is 18 residues long. In germline, CDR1 is LGHDT, CDR2 YNNKEL (reference sequence). The CDR3 bases are TGTGCCAGCAGCCAAGATCGCAATCCCGGGGGGGCGCGAGAGACCCAGTACTTC. Its protein product is CASSQDRNPGGARETQYF.

To note about this clone: Other DNA sequences of this sample code for an identical CDR3. J is TRBJ2-2 and V is TRBV24-1; a weak D match, TRBD2 (5 bases). CDR1 is KGHDR, CDR2 SFDVKD, per germline. The V end was cut by 11 bases, the J end by 3 bases, with 6 bases between. The CDR3 spans 11 residues. CDR3 sequence reads: CAIGDTGELFF. The CDR3 nucleotides read TGTGCCATCGGGGACACCGGGGAGCTGTTTTTT.

The CDR3 coding sequence is TGTGCCAGCAGCCTTCGACTAGCGGGGGCCCAAGAGACCCAGTACTTC. Translated: CASSLRLAGAQETQYF. The chain links TRBV4-2 to TRBJ2-5; the match to TRBD2 covers 12 bases. CDR3 length equals 16 residues. Germline CDR1 is LGHNA and CDR2 is YNFKEQ. Trimming at V came to 4 bases and at J to 1 base, leaving 4 bases not matched to a gene.

CDR3 sequence (DNA): TGTGCCAGCAGCCAAGGGGGGGTGGGCAATCAGCCCCAGCATTTT. Encoded protein: CASSQGGVGNQPQHF. This rearrangement joins TRBV3-1 (or the pseudogene TRBV3-2) to TRBJ1-5, with a weak D call TRBD1 (5 bases). Deletions cut 1 base from V and 2 bases from J, with 9 bases between. This CDR3 has 15 amino acids. Per the germline V gene, CDR1 is LGHDT and CDR2 is YNNKEL (reference sequence).

The chain uses TRBV7-9 and TRBJ1-2; a possible D gene is TRBD1 (5 bases). The CDR3 length is 14 residues. CDR1 is SEHNR, CDR2 FQNEAQ, per germline (reference sequence). Deletions cut 0 bases from V and 2 bases from J, with 7 bases between. CDR3 loop: CASSLARVNYGYTF. DNA of the CDR3: TGTGCCAGCAGCTTAGCCAGGGTGAACTATGGCTACACCTTC.

The rearrangement links TRBV13 to TRBJ2-3; D perhaps matches TRBD2 (6 bases). Trimming cost V 5 bases and J 2 bases, with 17 bases left between them. The CDR3 has 16 residues. Germline CDR1 is PRHDT and CDR2 is FYEKMQ (reference sequence). CDR3 sequence reads: CASSPSHGGFTDTQYF. The CDR3 coding sequence is TGTGCCAGCAGCCCGTCCCACGGGGGTTTCACAGATACGCAGTATTTT. The variable domain in full, with the rest retrieved from reference TRBV13 and TRBJ2-3, is AAGVIQSPRHLIKEKRETATLKCYPIPRHDTVYWYQQGPGQDPQFLISFYEKMQSDKGSIPDRFSAQQFSDYHSELNMSSLELGDSALYFCASSPSHGGFTDTQYFGPGTRLTVL.

This chain joins TRBV15 and TRBJ1-2; 12 bases agree with TRBD1. CDR1 LNHNV and CDR2 YYDKDF come from the germline V gene (reference sequence). J was trimmed by 0 bases and V by 3 bases; bases with no gene match: 2. CDR3 length equals 16 residues. CDR3 sequence reads: CATSRGTGGTNYGYTF. CDR3 in DNA: TGTGCCACCAGCAGGGGGACAGGGGGCACTAACTATGGCTACACCTTC. The complete variable domain, with remaining parts taken from reference TRBV15 and TRBJ1-2, reads DAMVIQNPRYQVTQFGKPVTLSCSQTLNHNVMYWYQQKSSQAPKLLFHYYDKDFNNEADTPDNFQSRRPNTSFCFLDIRSPGLGDTAMYLCATSRGTGGTNYGYTFGSGTRLTVV.

The rearrangement uses TRBV4-2 and TRBJ2-7, with 7 bases identical to TRBD1. CDR3 length: 17 amino acids. Germline lookup yields CDR1 LGHNA and CDR2 YNFKEQ. V was pared by 4 bases and J by 2 bases, with 14 bases of the junction left unmatched. The DNA for the CDR3 is TGTGCCAGCAGCCGCGAAGTTGGGACAGCAACAACCTACGAGCAGTACTTC. This codes for CASSREVGTATTYEQYF.

The chain employs TRBV6-5 and TRBJ1-6, with D unresolved. V lost 2 bases, J lost 7 bases, and 12 bases lay in between. This CDR3 spans 15 amino acids. Germline lookup yields CDR1 MNHEY and CDR2 SVGAGI. The CDR3 bases are TGTGCCAGCAGTTACGGCGGGGTTGGGAATTCACCCCTCCACTTT. It yields the protein CASSYGGVGNSPLHF.

The rearrangement joins TRBV10-2 to TRBJ2-5, with 11 nucleotides matching TRBD1. Germline loops: CDR1 WSHSY, CDR2 SAAADI. The CDR3 spans 16 residues. The junction had 4 bases not matched to a gene; V was cut back by 2 bases and J by 2 bases. The CDR3 protein is CASSEHRDRGQETQYF. The CDR3 region has the DNA TGCGCCAGCAGTGAGCACCGGGACAGGGGGCAAGAGACCCAGTACTTC.

The chain combines TRBV11-3 with TRBJ2-1, with D maybe TRBD2 (6 bases). Trimming took 1 base from V and 0 from J, leaving 10 bases between them. This CDR3 is built from 16 residues. From germline, CDR1 is SGHNT and CDR2 YENEEA. The chain's CDR3 is CASSLAGEISYNEQFF. Here the CDR3 DNA reads TGTGCCAGCAGCTTAGCGGGGGAAATCTCCTACAATGAGCAGTTCTTC.

The genes are TRBV25-1 and TRBJ1-6; D is unclear. The CDR3 contains 15 residues. The V and J ends lost 0 bases and 3 bases respectively, with 6 bases between them. Looked up from germline, CDR1 is MGHDK and CDR2 is SYGVNS. This CDR3 is CASSEYPDYNSPLHF. CDR3 coding DNA: TGTGCCAGCAGTGAATACCCAGACTATAATTCACCCCTCCACTTT.

To note about this clone: The junction shows a germline mismatch at one end, possibly a read error. The V and J genes are TRBV7-7 and TRBJ2-5; maybe TRBD2 (6 bases). The CDR3 is 16 residues long. The germline CDR1 and CDR2 sequences are SSHAT and FNYEAQ (reference sequence). In DNA, the CDR3 is TGTGCTAGCAGCGCGGGAAGGGGCTTGGGCATCCCTCCCCAGTACTTC. It specifies CASSAGRGLGIPPQYF. The variable domain in full, completed from reference TRBV7-7 and TRBJ2-5, reads GAGVSQSPRYKVTKRGQDVTLRCDPISSHATLYWYQQALGQGPEFLTYFNYEAQPDKSGLPSDRFSAERPEGSISTLTIQRTEQRDSAMYRCASSAGRGLGIPPQYFGPGTRLLVL.

The rearrangement joins TRBV6-5 to TRBJ2-5, with TRBD2 matching 10 bases. The trim removed 0 bases at V and 5 bases at J, leaving 6 bases unmatched. From germline, CDR1 is MNHEY and CDR2 SVGAGI. This CDR3 has 16 residues. This CDR3 is CASSYSISGRTETQYF. The CDR3 bases are TGTGCCAGCAGTTACTCGATTAGCGGGAGGACCGAGACCCAGTACTTC.

The J gene is TRBJ2-7, the V gene TRBV7-2; D possibly corresponds to TRBD1 (5 bases). The germline V and J ends were trimmed by 1 base and 3 bases, with 16 bases remaining between them. From germline, CDR1 is SGHTA and CDR2 FQGNSA. CDR3 length: 16 residues. As DNA, the CDR3 is TGTGCCAGCAGCTTAGGTCAGGGCTTCGTCAGCTACGAGCAGTACTTC. It translates to CASSLGQGFVSYEQYF. Filled out from reference TRBV7-2 and TRBJ2-7, the complete variable domain reads GAGVSQSPSNKVTEKGKDVELRCDPISGHTALYWYRQSLGQGLEFLIYFQGNSAPDKSGLPSDRFSAERTGGSVSTLTIQRTQQEDSAVYLCASSLGQGFVSYEQYFGPGTRLTVT.

The chain recombines TRBV15 with TRBJ2-7; D is perhaps TRBD2 (6 bases). The CDR3 sequence is 13 residues long. The V end was cut by 0 bases, the J end by 3 bases, with 6 bases between. The germline CDR1 and CDR2 sequences are LNHNV and YYDKDF (reference sequence). The CDR3 DNA reads as TGTGCCACCAGCAGAGATAGCGGCTACGAGCAGTACGTC. Translation: CATSRDSGYEQYV.